This T cell receptor (beta chain) originates from a study of blood T cell repertoires in COVID-19. The V end lost 8 bases, the J end lost 2 bases, and 10 bases lay between the germline ends. From germline, CDR1 is SNHLY and CDR2 FYNNEI. This CDR3 spans 14 amino acids. Using immunoSEQ multiplex PCR, the repertoire was profiled, and TCRdb retains in-frame clones only, with some absent. Here the sample spans more than 75,000 clones, roughly 82% being singletons. Sequenced input: peripheral blood. The rearrangement joins TRBV2 to TRBJ2-6; the D gene is possibly TRBD1 (6 bases). This clonotype was sampled from a man between 60 and 70 years old with acute or convalescent COVID-19. The CDR3 region is CASYRAPGANVLTF. The CDR3 DNA reads as TGTGCCAGCTACAGGGCGCCTGGGGCCAACGTCCTGACTTTC.